Below are 26 T cell receptor beta chains sequenced from a single sample in a study of glioma-infiltrating T cells after dendritic cell vaccination. Here immunoSEQ multiplex PCR was the method, and the copy in TCRdb shows in-frame clones only, minus some. The sample has tens of thousands of clones, about four fifths seen once. The sequences come from blood, collected before dendritic cell vaccination. Source of these receptors: a human donor with glioblastoma.

This chain connects TRBV7-2 to TRBJ2-5; tentatively, D is TRBD2 (7 bases). Germline CDR1 is SGHTA and CDR2 is FQGNSA. With 4 bases removed from V and 5 bases from J, the gap between germline ends came to 17 bases. The CDR3 sequence is 15 residues long. The CDR3 spells CASSSMGGPDETQYF. The CDR3 region has the DNA TGTGCCAGCAGCTCCATGGGGGGGCCGGATGAGACCCAGTACTTC.

The V and J genes are TRBV7-3 and TRBJ1-2; weak D call: TRBD1 (6 bases). The CDR3 extends over 13 amino acids. The germline gives CDR1 SGHTA, CDR2 FQGTGA. Trimming cost V 5 bases and J 8 bases, with 15 bases left between them. This CDR3 is CASSLLSRGGYTF. The CDR3 nucleotides are TGTGCCAGCAGCCTGCTGTCCAGGGGCGGCTACACCTTC.

The V call is TRBV30, the J call TRBJ1-2; possible D gene TRBD1, 6 bases. Germline V lookup: CDR1 GTSNPN, CDR2 SVGIG (reference sequence). Trimming took 3 bases from V and 2 from J, leaving 22 bases between them. The CDR3 loop spans 17 amino acids. The CDR3 loop is CAWSQGRYSGGNYGYTF. The CDR3 coding sequence is TGTGCCTGGAGCCAGGGGAGATACTCGGGGGGGAACTATGGCTACACCTTC.

V and J are TRBV19 and TRBJ1-1; D might be TRBD1 (6 bases). The CDR3 is 13 amino acids. The germline V gene has CDR1 LNHDA and CDR2 SQIVND (reference sequence). Trimming removed 4 bases at V and 3 bases at J, with 9 bases between. The chain's CDR3 is CASSTTGHTEAFF. The CDR3 DNA sequence: TGTGCCAGTAGTACTACAGGGCACACTGAAGCTTTCTTT.

V and J are TRBV9 and TRBJ1-5; TRBD1 might be the D (5 bases). Germline V gene data show CDR1 as SGDLS and CDR2 as YYNGEE. There are 15 residues in the CDR3. Trimming removed 0 bases from V and 5 bases from J, with 12 bases in between. This CDR3 is CASSVDAGRDQPQHF. The DNA of the CDR3 is TGTGCCAGCAGCGTAGATGCAGGGAGGGATCAGCCCCAGCATTTT.

The chain couples TRBV2 to TRBJ2-7; D not resolved. V shed 8 bases and J shed 3 bases, with 8 bases lying between them. Germline-derived CDR1 and CDR2 are SNHLY and FYNNEI. CDR3 length equals 11 residues. CDR3 in amino acids: CASGQFYEQYF. In nucleotides, the CDR3 is TGTGCCAGCGGGCAATTCTACGAGCAGTACTTC.

The chain links TRBV21-1 to TRBJ2-2; TRBD2, the D gene given by the table, was not confirmed from the DNA. TRBV21-1 is annotated as a pseudogene. The length of the CDR3 is 16 residues. The CDR3 here is CASSRGRGGRIGELFF. CDR3 nucleotide sequence: TGTGCCAGCAGCAGGGGGCGGGGGGGCCGGATCGGGGAGCTGTTTTTT.

The V and J genes are TRBV5-1 and TRBJ2-2; 9 nucleotides align to TRBD2. This CDR3 has 19 amino acids. V lost 0 bases to trimming and J lost 0 bases; unmatched junction nucleotides: 9. CDR1 and CDR2 (germline): SGHRS, YFSETQ. This chain's CDR3 is CASSLGNLAGLPNTGELFF. As DNA, the CDR3 is TGCGCCAGCAGCTTGGGGAATCTAGCGGGGCTTCCGAACACCGGGGAGCTGTTTTTT.

The chain has TRBV5-4 and TRBJ1-6; no clear D. Trimming took 1 base from V and 5 from J, leaving 4 bases between them. The V gene's germline CDR1 is SGHNT and CDR2 YYREEE (reference sequence). There are 13 residues in the CDR3. In DNA form, the CDR3 reads TGTGCCAGCAGCTTGATAGATAATTCACCCCTCCACTTT. It encodes CASSLIDNSPLHF.

The genes are TRBV27 and TRBJ2-7; 8 bases align to TRBD1. Germline CDR1 is MNHEY and CDR2 is SMNVEV (reference sequence). With V trimmed by 2 bases and J by 7 bases, 7 bases remained unmatched. This CDR3 spans 14 amino acids. CDR3 nucleotides: TGTGCCAGCAGTTTAGGGCAGGGGGCAAGGGAGCAGTACTTC. It encodes CASSLGQGAREQYF.

The gene calls are TRBV5-4 and TRBJ2-3, with D possibly matching TRBD1 (6 bases). V was shortened by 0 bases and J by 3 bases, with 8 bases between the two germline ends. Germline V gene data show CDR1 as SGHNT and CDR2 as YYREEE (reference sequence). The CDR3 has 14 amino acids. This chain's CDR3 is CASSLGQATDTQYF. The CDR3 coding sequence is TGTGCCAGCAGCTTGGGACAGGCAACAGATACGCAGTATTTT.

The V call is TRBV2, the J call TRBJ2-3; no firm D call. The CDR3 length is 12 residues. CDR1 SNHLY and CDR2 FYNNEI come from the germline V gene. The V and J ends lost 2 bases and 3 bases respectively, with 3 bases between them. The CDR3 DNA reads as TGTGCCAGCAGTGAAACTACAGATACGCAGTATTTT. Protein sequence: CASSETTDTQYF.

The rearrangement links TRBV7-6 to TRBJ2-5, with D hard to call. V lost 5 bases, J lost 5 bases, and 15 bases lay in between. The CDR3 runs to 14 residues. Germline CDR1 SGHVS, CDR2 FNYEAQ. CDR3 nucleotides: TGTGCCAGCAGCCTTAACCCCGTTGGCGAGACCCAGTACTTC. It yields the protein CASSLNPVGETQYF.

This clone was seen a few times. The chain has TRBV2 and TRBJ1-3, with D possibly matching TRBD1 (5 bases). Germline-derived CDR1 and CDR2 are SNHLY and FYNNEI. CDR3 length equals 16 residues. Trimming pared 4 bases from V and 4 bases from J, leaving 17 bases between. In DNA form, the CDR3 reads TGTGCCAGCAGTGTCTCAGGGCGAGCGTCCGGAAACACCATATATTTT. Translated, it gives CASSVSGRASGNTIYF.

The gene calls are TRBV5-5 and TRBJ1-4; D not resolved. Per the germline V gene, CDR1 is SGHKS and CDR2 is YYEKEE (reference sequence). The CDR3 contains 14 residues. Trimming removed 0 bases from V and 3 bases from J, with 6 bases in between. CDR3 nucleotides: TGTGCCAGCAGCTTGGAACTGGCTAATGAAAAACTGTTTTTT. Its translation is CASSLELANEKLFF.

The J gene is TRBJ1-1, the V gene TRBV25-1; D not resolved. CDR3 size: 17 residues. Per the germline V gene, CDR1 is MGHDK and CDR2 is SYGVNS. Between the trimmed V and J ends, which lost 1 base and 1 base, there was a span of 16 bases. CDR3 protein: CASSESTGDRQNTEAFF. In DNA, the CDR3 is TGTGCCAGCAGTGAATCGACCGGGGATCGGCAGAACACTGAAGCTTTCTTT.

This clone was recorded once. The chain joins TRBV5-1 to TRBJ1-5; TRBD1 matches 7 bases. Germline values: CDR1 SGHRS, CDR2 YFSETQ. The ends lost 2 bases at V and 2 bases at J; junction bases unmatched: 1. This CDR3 is 14 amino acids long. The CDR3 nucleotides are TGCGCCAGCAGCTTCACAGGGGGCAATCAGCCCCAGCATTTT. Translating gives CASSFTGGNQPQHF.

This chain uses TRBV2 with TRBJ1-1, with TRBD1 identical over 9 bases. J lost 4 bases, V lost 4 bases, and 4 bases had no gene match. The CDR3 runs 14 residues. Looked up from germline, CDR1 is SNHLY and CDR2 is FYNNEI. The chain's CDR3 is CASSVGQGGTEAFF. The DNA for the CDR3 is TGTGCCAGCAGTGTGGGACAGGGCGGCACTGAAGCTTTCTTT.

The rearrangement links TRBV25-1 to TRBJ1-2; D is undetermined. In germline, CDR1 is MGHDK, CDR2 SYGVNS. V gave up 4 bases and J gave up 7 bases, with 7 bases separating them. This CDR3 is 11 amino acids long. CDR3 coding DNA: TGTGCCAGCAGTGCCGGCGGTGGCTACACCTTC. This codes for CASSAGGGYTF.

The sample holds one count of this clone. V usage is TRBV7-2 and J usage is TRBJ1-1; D perhaps matches TRBD1 (5 bases). With 6 bases removed from V and 4 bases from J, the gap between germline ends came to 18 bases. The CDR3 has 15 residues. Germline V gene data show CDR1 as SGHTA and CDR2 as FQGNSA. CDR3 in amino acids: CASRRGGSSGTEAFF. The CDR3 nucleotides read TGTGCCAGCAGGAGGGGAGGGTCTAGTGGCACTGAAGCTTTCTTT.

This chain connects TRBV5-1 to TRBJ2-5; 9 bases align to TRBD2. Looked up from germline, CDR1 is SGHRS and CDR2 is YFSETQ. The V gene end was trimmed by 0 bases and the J gene end by 2 bases; junction bases not matched to a gene: 2. The CDR3 covers 15 residues. The CDR3 sequence is CASSLGGGGQETQYF. The DNA for the CDR3 is TGCGCCAGCAGCTTGGGCGGGGGGGGGCAAGAGACCCAGTACTTC.

The chain combines TRBV13 with TRBJ2-7, with D maybe TRBD1 (6 bases). CDR3 size: 15 residues. Germline lookup yields CDR1 PRHDT and CDR2 FYEKMQ (reference sequence). The ends were cut back, 5 bases at V and 0 bases at J, with 14 bases in the middle. The CDR3 spells CASSPRTELSYEQYF. CDR3 nucleotides: TGTGCCAGCAGCCCAAGGACAGAACTCTCCTACGAGCAGTACTTC.

The rearrangement links TRBV5-1 to TRBJ2-5; TRBD2 is a possible D gene (6 bases). Trimming pared 4 bases from V and 7 bases from J, leaving 17 bases between. In germline, CDR1 is SGHRS, CDR2 YFSETQ. The length of the CDR3 is 14 residues. The CDR3 sequence is CASSTRGSDGTQYF. The CDR3 DNA reads as TGCGCCAGCAGCACCCGGGGGTCCGACGGGACCCAGTACTTC.

This clone came up a few times. The chain has TRBV10-3 and TRBJ2-7; 12 nucleotides line up with TRBD2. The CDR3 length is 12 residues. CDR1 is ENHRY and CDR2 is SYGVKD in the germline V gene. V dropped 11 bases and J dropped 5; count of bases not matched to a gene: 4. The CDR3 is CAAGLAGNEQYF. The CDR3 DNA reads as TGTGCCGCAGGACTAGCGGGGAACGAGCAGTACTTC.

The V and J genes are TRBV15 and TRBJ2-1, with 12 bases fitting TRBD1. The V gene end was trimmed by 4 bases and the J gene end by 8 bases; junction bases not matched to a gene: 12. The CDR3 sequence is 17 residues long. The germline V gene encodes CDR1 LNHNV and CDR2 YYDKDF (reference sequence). Here the CDR3 reads CATSIRQSGTGGDEQFF. The CDR3 nucleotides are TGTGCCACCAGCATTCGTCAGTCCGGGACAGGGGGCGATGAGCAGTTCTTC.

This clone was seen just once. V and J are TRBV6-6 and TRBJ2-5, with 9 positions matching TRBD1. CDR1 MNHNY and CDR2 SVGAGI come from the germline V gene (reference sequence). After removal of 3 bases from V and 3 bases from J, the junction contained 2 bases not matched to a gene. CDR3 length equals 14 residues. Written as DNA, the CDR3 is TGTGCCAGCAGTTATAGGACAGGGGAAGAGACCCAGTACTTC. It yields the protein CASSYRTGEETQYF.